This TCR beta chain was recovered during a study of T cell changes during pregnancy in multiple sclerosis. In its sample, this clone was seen once. The repertoire was sequenced with immunoSEQ multiplex PCR; TCRdb's copy has only in-frame clones and lacks some. The repertoire consists of approximately 48,000 clones, with 90% to 95% occurring once and the leading ten covering less than 0.65%. The germline V and J ends were trimmed by 1 base and 5 bases, with 8 bases remaining between them. The CDR3 spans 14 residues. CDR1 is SGHVS and CDR2 is FQNEAQ in the germline V gene. The sample consisted of CD4+ T cells from peripheral blood mononuclear cells, taken in the second trimester of pregnancy. This chain links TRBV7-8 with TRBJ1-4; D might be TRBD1 (5 bases). The receptor comes from a female donor with multiple sclerosis, enrolled in a pregnancy study. The CDR3 loop reads CASSLGQGNEKLFF. The CDR3 DNA is TGTGCCAGCAGCTTAGGGCAGGGAAATGAAAAACTGTTTTTT.